The present T cell receptor beta chain was sequenced within a study of OX40 agonist ivuxolimab in advanced cancers. Study-wide findings and caveats: Near-lowest levels of clonal expansion characterized partial responders at 0.1-3.0 mg/kg. It was also the case that some nonresponders had low normalized T-cell clonal expansion.

The method was immunoSEQ multiplex PCR; TCRdb's version includes in-frame clones alone and lacks a portion of them. The data show 60,000 to 70,000 clones, about 80% seen once. Researchers took blood at baseline, on cycle 4 day 1, and on cycle 7 day 1. Germline values: CDR1 MDHEN, CDR2 SYDVKM. The CDR3 is 15 amino acids. The V end lost 2 bases, the J end lost 5 bases, and 15 bases lay between the germline ends. Regarding this clone: The antigen remains undetermined.

The source of this sequence is an adult with an advanced solid tumor such as melanoma, head and neck, liver or kidney cancer. Sequencing used CD4+ or CD8+ T cells sorted from blood, obtained in a trial of the OX40 agonist ivuxolimab. The V and J genes are TRBV28 and TRBJ2-5, with a possible D match to TRBD2 (6 bases). The CDR3 sequence is CASSLGTPNSETQYF. CDR3 DNA sequence: TGTGCCAGCAGTTTAGGGACTCCCAATTCCGAGACCCAGTACTTC.